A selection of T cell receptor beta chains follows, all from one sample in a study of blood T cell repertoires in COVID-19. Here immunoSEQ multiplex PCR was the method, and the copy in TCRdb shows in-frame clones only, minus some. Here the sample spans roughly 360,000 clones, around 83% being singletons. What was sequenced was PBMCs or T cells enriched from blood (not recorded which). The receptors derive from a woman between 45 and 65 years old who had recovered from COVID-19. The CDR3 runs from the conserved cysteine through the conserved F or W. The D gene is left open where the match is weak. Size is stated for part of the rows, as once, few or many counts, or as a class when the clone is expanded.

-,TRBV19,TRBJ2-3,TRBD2,TGTGCCAGTAGTATAGGGGGACTAGCCCCTACGCAGTATTTT,CASSIGGLAPTQYF
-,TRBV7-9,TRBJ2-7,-,TGTGCCAGCAGCGATCCCCAGGGCTCCTACGAGCAGTACTTC,CASSDPQGSYEQYF
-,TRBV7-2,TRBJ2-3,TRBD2,TGTGCCAGCAGCTTAGTCCGCGGGGGGAACACAGATACGCAGTATTTT,CASSLVRGGNTDTQYF
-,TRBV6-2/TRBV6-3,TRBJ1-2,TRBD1,TGTGCCAGCAGTTACCGGGACAGTCGCTACTATGGCTACACCTTC,CASSYRDSRYYGYTF
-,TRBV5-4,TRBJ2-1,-,TGTGCCAGCAGCTTGGTATCCACTTCCGGGCAGTTCTTC,CASSLVSTSGQFF
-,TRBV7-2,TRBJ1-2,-,TGTGCCAGCAGCTTTGTGACAGAAGGCTACACCTTC,CASSFVTEGYTF
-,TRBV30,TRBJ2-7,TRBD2,TGTGCCTGGAGTGGGGCCTCTAGCGGTAGCTCCTACGAGCAGTACTTC,CAWSGASSGSSYEQYF
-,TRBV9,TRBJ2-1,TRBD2,TGTGCCAGCAGCGAACTAGCGGTAATATACAATGAGCAGTTCTTC,CASSELAVIYNEQFF
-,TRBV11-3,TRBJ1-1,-,TGTGCCAGCAGCTTCCTGAGCACTGAAGCTTTCTTT,CASSFLSTEAFF
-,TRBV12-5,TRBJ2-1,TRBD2,TGTGCTAGTGGTTTGGCGGGACTAGAGACAAATGAGCAGTTCTTC,CASGLAGLETNEQFF
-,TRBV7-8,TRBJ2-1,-,TGTGCCAGCAGCTCCACTAGCAGGCTAGTATACAATGAGCAGTTCTTC,CASSSTSRLVYNEQFF
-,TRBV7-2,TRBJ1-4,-,TGTGCCAGCAGGTTCAGGGAAACAACTAATGAAAAACTGTTTTTT,CASRFRETTNEKLFF
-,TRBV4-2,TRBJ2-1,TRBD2,TGTGCCAGCAGCCAAGGGACTAGCGGGTCCTACAATGAGCAGTTCTTC,CASSQGTSGSYNEQFF
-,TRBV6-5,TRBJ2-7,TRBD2,TGTGCCAGCACCCGGGGGGGCTTAACCTACGAGCAGTACTTC,CASTRGGLTYEQYF
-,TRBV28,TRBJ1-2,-,TGTGCCAGCAGTTTACCAGGGGCCATGACCTTC,CASSLPGAMTF
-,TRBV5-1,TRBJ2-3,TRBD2,TGCGCCAGCAGCTTGGACCTAGCGGGGGGCACCACAGATACGCAGTATTTT,CASSLDLAGGTTDTQYF
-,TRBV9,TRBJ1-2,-,TGTGCCAGCAGCCCGGGGGGGTCCTATGGCTACACCTTC,CASSPGGSYGYTF
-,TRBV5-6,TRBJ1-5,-,TGTGCCAGCAGCTTGGCCTCGGCAGGCCTCAATCAGCCCCAGCATTTT,CASSLASAGLNQPQHF
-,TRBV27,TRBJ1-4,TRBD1,TGTGCCAGCAGCCGGACAGGGGGCGAGTTTAATGAAAAACTGTTTTTT,CASSRTGGEFNEKLFF
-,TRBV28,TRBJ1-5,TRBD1,TGTGCCAGCAGCCTCGAGGGGGGACAGGGGGCTTTGGGCAATCAGCCCCAGCATTTT,CASSLEGGQGALGNQPQHF
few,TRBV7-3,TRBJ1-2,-,TGTGCCAGCAGCTTAACACGGGGGGCGCCGGGTCGCTACACCTTC,CASSLTRGAPGRYTF
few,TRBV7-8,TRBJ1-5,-,TGTGCCAGCAGCTTAGCGCAGGCGAATCAGCCCCAGCATTTT,CASSLAQANQPQHF
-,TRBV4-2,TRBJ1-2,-,TGTGCCAGCAGCCAAGGGAGGGATGGGAGTGGCTACACCTTC,CASSQGRDGSGYTF